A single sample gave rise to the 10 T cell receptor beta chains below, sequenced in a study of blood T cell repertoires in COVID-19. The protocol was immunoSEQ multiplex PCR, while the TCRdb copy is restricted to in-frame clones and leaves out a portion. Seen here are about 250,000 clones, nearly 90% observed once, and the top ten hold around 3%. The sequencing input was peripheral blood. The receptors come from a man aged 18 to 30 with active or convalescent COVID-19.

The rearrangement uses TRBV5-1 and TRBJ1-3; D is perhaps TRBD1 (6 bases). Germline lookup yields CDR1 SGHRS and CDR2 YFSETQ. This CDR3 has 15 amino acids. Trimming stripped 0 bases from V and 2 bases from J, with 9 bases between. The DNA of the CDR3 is TGCGCCAGCAGCTTGGCAGGGGCGCCTGGAAACACCATATATTTT. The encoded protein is CASSLAGAPGNTIYF. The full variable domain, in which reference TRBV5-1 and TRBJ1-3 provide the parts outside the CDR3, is KAGVTQTPRYLIKTRGQQVTLSCSPISGHRSVSWYQQTPGQGLQFLFEYFSETQRNKGNFPGRFSGRQFSNSRSEMNVSTLELGDSALYLCASSLAGAPGNTIYFGEGSWLTVV.

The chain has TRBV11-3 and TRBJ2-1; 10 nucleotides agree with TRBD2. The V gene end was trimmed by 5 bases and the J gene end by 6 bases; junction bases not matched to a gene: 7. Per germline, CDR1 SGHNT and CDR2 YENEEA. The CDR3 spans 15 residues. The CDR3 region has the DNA TGTGCCAGCAGCCGAGCGGGGGGGGCCGGCAATGAGCAGTTCTTC. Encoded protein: CASSRAGGAGNEQFF.

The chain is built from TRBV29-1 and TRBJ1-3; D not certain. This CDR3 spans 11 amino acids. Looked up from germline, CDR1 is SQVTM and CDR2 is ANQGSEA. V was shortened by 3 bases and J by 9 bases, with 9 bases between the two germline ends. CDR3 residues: CSVEIPGTIYF. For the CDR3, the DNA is TGCAGCGTTGAGATACCGGGCACCATATATTTT.

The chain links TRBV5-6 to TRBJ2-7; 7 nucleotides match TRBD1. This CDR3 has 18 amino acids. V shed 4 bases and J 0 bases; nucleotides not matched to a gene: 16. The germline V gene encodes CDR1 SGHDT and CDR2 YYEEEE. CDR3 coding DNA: TGTGCCAGCAGCCTTGTCACAGGGGCCGCGAGGAGCTCCTACGAGCAGTACTTC. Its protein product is CASSLVTGAARSSYEQYF.

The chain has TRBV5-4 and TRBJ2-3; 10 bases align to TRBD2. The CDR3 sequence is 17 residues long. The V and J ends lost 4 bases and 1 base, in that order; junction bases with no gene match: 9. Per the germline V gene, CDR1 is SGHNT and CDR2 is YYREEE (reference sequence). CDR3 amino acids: CASSPQRGGFGTDTQYF. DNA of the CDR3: TGTGCCAGCAGCCCTCAGCGGGGGGGGTTCGGCACAGATACGCAGTATTTT.

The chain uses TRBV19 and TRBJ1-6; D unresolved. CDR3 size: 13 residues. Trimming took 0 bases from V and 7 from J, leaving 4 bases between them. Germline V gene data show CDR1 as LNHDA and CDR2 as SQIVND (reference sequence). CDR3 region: CASSIDRNSPLHF. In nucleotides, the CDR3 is TGTGCCAGTAGTATAGATCGGAATTCACCCCTCCACTTT.

CDR3 sequence (DNA): TGTGCCAGCAGTGAATACCCCCCCCGGGGGACGAGGGGGGCCAACGTCCTGACTTTC. Its protein is CASSEYPPRGTRGANVLTF. The rearrangement links TRBV2 to TRBJ2-6, with D perhaps TRBD2 (6 bases). There are 19 residues in the CDR3. Germline CDR1 SNHLY, CDR2 FYNNEI. Trimming shortened V by 2 bases and J by 4 bases, and 21 bases separated the two germline ends.

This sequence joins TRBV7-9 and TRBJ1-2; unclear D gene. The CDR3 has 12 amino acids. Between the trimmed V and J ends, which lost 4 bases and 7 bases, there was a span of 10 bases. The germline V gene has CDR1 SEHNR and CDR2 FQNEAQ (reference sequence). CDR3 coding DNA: TGTGCCAGCAGCTCAGAGAGGGCTGGCTACACCTTC. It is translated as CASSSERAGYTF.

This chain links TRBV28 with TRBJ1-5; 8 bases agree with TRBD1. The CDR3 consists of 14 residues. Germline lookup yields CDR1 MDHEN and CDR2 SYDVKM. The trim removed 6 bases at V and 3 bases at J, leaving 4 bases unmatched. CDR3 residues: CASSPGQANQPQHF. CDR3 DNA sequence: TGTGCCAGCAGCCCGGGACAGGCCAATCAGCCCCAGCATTTT. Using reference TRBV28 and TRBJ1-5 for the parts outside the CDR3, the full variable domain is DVKVTQSSRYLVKRTGEKVFLECVQDMDHENMFWYRQDPGLGLRLIYFSYDVKMKEKGDIPEGYSVSREKKERFSLILESASTNQTSMYLCASSPGQANQPQHFGDGTRLSIL.

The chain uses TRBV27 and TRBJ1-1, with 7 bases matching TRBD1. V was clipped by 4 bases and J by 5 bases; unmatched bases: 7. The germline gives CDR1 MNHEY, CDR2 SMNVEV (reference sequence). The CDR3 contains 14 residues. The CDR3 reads CASSWRQGPTEAFF. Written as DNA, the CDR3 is TGTGCCAGCAGTTGGAGACAGGGTCCAACTGAAGCTTTCTTT.